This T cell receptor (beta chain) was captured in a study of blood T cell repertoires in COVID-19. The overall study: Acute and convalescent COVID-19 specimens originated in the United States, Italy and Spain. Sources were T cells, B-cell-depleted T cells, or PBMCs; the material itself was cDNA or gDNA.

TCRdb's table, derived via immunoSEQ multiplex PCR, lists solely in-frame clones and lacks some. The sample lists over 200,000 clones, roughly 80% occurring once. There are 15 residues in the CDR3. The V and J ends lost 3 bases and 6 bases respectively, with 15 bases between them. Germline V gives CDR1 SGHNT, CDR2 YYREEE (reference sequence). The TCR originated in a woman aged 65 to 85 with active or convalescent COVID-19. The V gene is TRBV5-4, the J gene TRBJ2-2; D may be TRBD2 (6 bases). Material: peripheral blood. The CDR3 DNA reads TGTGCCAGCAGCTCAGCGGGTATTTACCCCGGGGAGCTGTTTTTT. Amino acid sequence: CASSSAGIYPGELFF.